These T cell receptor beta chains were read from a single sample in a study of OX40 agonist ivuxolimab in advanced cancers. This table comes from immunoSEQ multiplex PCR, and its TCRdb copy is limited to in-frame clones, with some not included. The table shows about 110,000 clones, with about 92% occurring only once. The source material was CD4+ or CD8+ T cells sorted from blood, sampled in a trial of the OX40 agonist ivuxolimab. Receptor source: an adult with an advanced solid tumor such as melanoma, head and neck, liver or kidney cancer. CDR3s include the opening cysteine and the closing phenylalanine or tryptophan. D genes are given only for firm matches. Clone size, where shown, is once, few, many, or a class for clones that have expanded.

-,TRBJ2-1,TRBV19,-,CASNRDSQWGEGDEQFF,TGTGCCAGCAACCGGGACTCACAATGGGGAGAGGGCGATGAGCAGTTCTTC
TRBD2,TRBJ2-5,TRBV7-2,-,CASSLEGTSGGPGQETQYF,TGTGCCAGCAGCTTAGAGGGGACTAGCGGGGGACCGGGGCAAGAGACCCAGTACTTC
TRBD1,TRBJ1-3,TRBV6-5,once,CASRTDRVPGNTIYF,TGTGCCAGCAGAACGGACAGGGTGCCTGGAAACACCATATATTTT
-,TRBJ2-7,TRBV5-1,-,CASSLTALRGEQYF,TGCGCCAGCAGCTTGACGGCACTACGGGGGGAGCAGTACTTC
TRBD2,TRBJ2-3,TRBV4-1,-,CASSQVAGDPTDTQYF,TGCGCCAGCAGCCAAGTTGCGGGGGACCCCACAGATACGCAGTATTTT
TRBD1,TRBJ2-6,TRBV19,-,CASSIFRDRVSGANVLTF,TGTGCCAGTAGTATATTCCGGGACAGGGTCTCTGGGGCCAACGTCCTGACTTTC
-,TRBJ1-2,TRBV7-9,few,CASSLVGDGYTF,TGTGCCAGCAGCTTAGTAGGAGATGGCTACACCTTC
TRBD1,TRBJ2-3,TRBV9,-,CASSVGQGAGADTQYF,TGTGCCAGCAGCGTTGGGCAGGGGGCCGGAGCAGATACGCAGTATTTT
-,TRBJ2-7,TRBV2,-,CASSRASEQYF,TGTGCCAGCAGTCGAGCTAGTGAGCAGTACTTC
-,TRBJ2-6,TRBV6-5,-,CASSYSGETGANVLTF,TGTGCCAGCAGTTACTCCGGGGAAACTGGGGCCAACGTCCTGACTTTC
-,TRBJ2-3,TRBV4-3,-,CASSQDQRTDTQYF,TGCGCCAGCAGCCAAGATCAGAGGACAGATACGCAGTATTTT
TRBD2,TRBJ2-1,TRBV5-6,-,CASTKGIGTSSMNEQFF,TGTGCCAGCACCAAAGGTATAGGGACTAGCTCTATGAATGAGCAGTTCTTC
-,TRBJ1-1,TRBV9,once,CASVGGSKDTEAFF,TGTGCCAGCGTCGGGGGGTCTAAGGACACTGAAGCTTTCTTT
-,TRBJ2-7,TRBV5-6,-,CASSLAAGAFQGYEQYF,TGTGCCAGCAGCTTGGCTGCAGGGGCATTTCAGGGTTACGAGCAGTACTTC
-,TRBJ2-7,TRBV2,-,CASSGVQVTSYEQYF,TGTGCCAGCAGTGGGGTACAGGTTACGTCCTACGAGCAGTACTTC
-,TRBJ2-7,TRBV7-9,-,CATTMLAAYEQYF,TGTGCCACCACTATGCTAGCAGCCTACGAGCAGTACTTC
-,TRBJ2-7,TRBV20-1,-,CSVSGGYEQYF,TGCAGTGTCAGCGGAGGCTACGAGCAGTACTTC
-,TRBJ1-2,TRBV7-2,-,CASSFRDGYTF,TGTGCCAGCAGCTTCCGTGATGGCTACACCTTC
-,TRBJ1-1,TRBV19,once,CASEDGRLTEAFF,TGTGCCAGCGAGGACGGACGCTTGACTGAAGCTTTCTTT
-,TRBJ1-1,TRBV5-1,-,CASSLVLNTEAFF,TGCGCCAGCAGCTTGGTCTTGAACACTGAAGCTTTCTTT
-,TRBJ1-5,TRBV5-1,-,CASSLQSNQPQHF,TGCGCCAGCAGTTTACAGTCAAATCAGCCCCAGCATTTT
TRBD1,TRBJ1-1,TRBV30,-,CAFNRGSGTEAFF,TGTGCCTTTAACAGGGGAAGTGGCACTGAAGCTTTCTTT
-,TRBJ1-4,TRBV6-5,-,CASSPPGSNEKLFF,TGTGCCAGCAGCCCCCCAGGGTCTAATGAAAAACTGTTTTTT
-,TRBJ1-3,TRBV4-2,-,CASSREAVPNSGNTIYF,TGTGCCAGCAGCCGGGAGGCGGTGCCTAACTCTGGAAACACCATATATTTT
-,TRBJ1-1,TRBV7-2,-,CASSLVGNTEAFF,TGTGCCAGCAGCTTAGTGGGGAACACTGAAGCTTTCTTT
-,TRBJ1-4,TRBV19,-,CASKNSGKGEKLFF,TGTGCCAGTAAAAATTCGGGGAAGGGTGAAAAACTGTTTTTT
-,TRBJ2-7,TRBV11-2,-,CASSFSFPRPYEQYF,TGTGCCAGCAGCTTTTCGTTCCCCAGGCCCTACGAGCAGTACTTC
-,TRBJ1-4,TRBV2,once,CASRGGSTNEKLFF,TGTGCCAGCAGAGGGGGTTCAACTAATGAAAAACTGTTTTTT
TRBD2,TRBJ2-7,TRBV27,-,CASSWSLSSGGSSYEQYF,TGTGCCAGCAGTTGGTCGTTATCTAGCGGGGGAAGCTCCTACGAGCAGTACTTC
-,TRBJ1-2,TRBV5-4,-,CASSPARGTIDGLYGYTF,TGTGCCAGCAGCCCAGCCCGAGGGACGATTGACGGTCTCTATGGCTACACCTTC
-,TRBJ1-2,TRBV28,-,CASSLGGNYGYTF,TGTGCCAGCAGTTTAGGGGGAAACTATGGCTACACCTTC
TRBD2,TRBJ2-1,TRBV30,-,CAWALAGNYNEQFF,TGTGCCTGGGCTCTAGCGGGGAACTACAATGAGCAGTTCTTC
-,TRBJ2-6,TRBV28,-,CASGRGLGGANVLTF,TGTGCCAGCGGTCGTGGTCTAGGGGGGGCCAACGTCCTGACTTTC
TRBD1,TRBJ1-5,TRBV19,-,CASGTGGAPQHF,TGTGCCAGCGGGACAGGGGGCGCGCCCCAGCATTTT
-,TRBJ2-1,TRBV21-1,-,CASSNVGGRVYNEQFF,TGTGCCAGCAGCAATGTAGGGGGGAGGGTCTACAATGAGCAGTTCTTC
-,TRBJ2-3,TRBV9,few,CASSFSGFTQYF,TGTGCCAGCAGCTTCAGCGGGTTTACGCAGTATTTT
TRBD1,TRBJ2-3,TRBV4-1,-,CASSQDRGGSTDTQYF,TGCGCCAGCAGCCAGGACAGGGGTGGCAGCACAGATACGCAGTATTTT
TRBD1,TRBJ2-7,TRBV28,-,CASLSGQGSWEQYF,TGTGCCAGCCTATCGGGACAGGGTTCATGGGAGCAGTACTTC
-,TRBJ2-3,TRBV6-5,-,CASTKQGVSDTQYF,TGTGCCAGCACTAAACAGGGCGTATCAGATACGCAGTATTTT
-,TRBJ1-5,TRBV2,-,CASSPRRNNQPQHF,TGTGCCAGCAGCCCGAGACGGAACAATCAGCCCCAGCATTTT
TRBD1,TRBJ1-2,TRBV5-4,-,CASSLGQGASNYGYTF,TGTGCCAGCAGCTTGGGACAGGGGGCAAGTAACTATGGCTACACCTTC
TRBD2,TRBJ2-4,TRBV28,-,CASSVAGGAKNIQYF,TGTGCCAGCAGTGTAGCGGGAGGAGCCAAAAACATTCAGTACTTC
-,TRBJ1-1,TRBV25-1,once,CASSGPGHQKGTEAFF,TGTGCCAGCAGTGGCCCGGGTCACCAAAAGGGCACTGAAGCTTTCTTT
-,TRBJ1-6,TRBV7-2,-,CASSFSNSPLHF,TGTGCCAGCAGCTTTTCTAATTCACCCCTCCACTTT
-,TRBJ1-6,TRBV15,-,CATKSQRNSPLHF,TGTGCCACCAAGTCACAGAGGAATTCACCCCTCCACTTT
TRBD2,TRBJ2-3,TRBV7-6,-,CASSAGAGVFTDTQYF,TGTGCCAGCAGCGCCGGGGCGGGAGTGTTTACAGATACGCAGTATTTT
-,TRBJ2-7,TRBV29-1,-,CSVSRQYSSYEQYF,TGCAGCGTTTCCCGACAGTACAGCTCCTACGAGCAGTACTTC
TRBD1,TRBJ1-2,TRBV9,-,CASSPTTGNYGYTF,TGTGCCAGCAGCCCGACGACAGGGAACTATGGCTACACCTTC
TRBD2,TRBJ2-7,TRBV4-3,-,CASSQRAGGQYEQYF,TGCGCCAGCAGCCAACGGGCGGGAGGGCAGTACGAGCAGTACTTC
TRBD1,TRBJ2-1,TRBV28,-,CASSARDRNNEQFF,TGTGCCAGCAGTGCCCGGGACAGGAACAATGAGCAGTTCTTC
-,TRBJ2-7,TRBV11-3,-,CASGRRDYEQYF,TGTGCCAGCGGTCGTCGGGATTACGAGCAGTACTTC
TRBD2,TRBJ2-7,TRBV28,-,CASSHASGNSYEQYF,TGTGCCAGCAGTCACGCTAGCGGGAACTCCTACGAGCAGTACTTC
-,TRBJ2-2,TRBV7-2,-,CASSSRFQSGELFF,TGTGCCAGCAGCTCGAGATTCCAGTCCGGGGAGCTGTTTTTT
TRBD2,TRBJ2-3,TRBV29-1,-,CSVGGTKNTQYF,TGCAGCGTTGGTGGGACTAAGAATACGCAGTATTTT
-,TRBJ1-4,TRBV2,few,CASRLGDLTNEKLFF,TGTGCCAGCAGGTTAGGGGACCTAACTAATGAAAAACTGTTTTTT
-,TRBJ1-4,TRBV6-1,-,CASSEGTISEKLFF,TGTGCCAGCAGTGAGGGGACAATCTCTGAAAAACTGTTTTTT
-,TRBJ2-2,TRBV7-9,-,CASSLAESTGELFF,TGTGCCAGCAGCTTAGCGGAATCAACCGGGGAGCTGTTTTTT
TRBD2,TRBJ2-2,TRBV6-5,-,CASSSRGADTGELFF,TGTGCCAGCTCCTCGCGGGGGGCTGACACCGGGGAGCTGTTTTTT